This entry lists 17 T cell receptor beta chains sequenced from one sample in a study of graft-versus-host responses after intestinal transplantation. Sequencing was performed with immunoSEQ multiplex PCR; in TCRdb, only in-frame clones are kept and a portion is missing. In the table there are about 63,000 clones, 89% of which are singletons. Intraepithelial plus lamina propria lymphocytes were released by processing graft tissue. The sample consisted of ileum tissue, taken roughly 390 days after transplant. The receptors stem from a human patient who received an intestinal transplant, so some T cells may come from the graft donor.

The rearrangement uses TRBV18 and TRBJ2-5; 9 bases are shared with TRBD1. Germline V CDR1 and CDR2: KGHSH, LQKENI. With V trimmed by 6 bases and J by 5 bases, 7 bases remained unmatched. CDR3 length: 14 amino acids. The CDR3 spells CASSPGTGQETQYF. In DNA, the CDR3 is TGTGCCAGCTCGCCTGGGACAGGGCAGGAGACCCAGTACTTC.

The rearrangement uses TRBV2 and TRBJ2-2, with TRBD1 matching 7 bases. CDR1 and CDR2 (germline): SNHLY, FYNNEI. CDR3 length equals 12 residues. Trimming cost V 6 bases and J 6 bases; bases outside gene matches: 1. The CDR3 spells CASRGTAGELFF. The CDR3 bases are TGTGCCAGCAGGGGGACAGCCGGGGAGCTGTTTTTT.

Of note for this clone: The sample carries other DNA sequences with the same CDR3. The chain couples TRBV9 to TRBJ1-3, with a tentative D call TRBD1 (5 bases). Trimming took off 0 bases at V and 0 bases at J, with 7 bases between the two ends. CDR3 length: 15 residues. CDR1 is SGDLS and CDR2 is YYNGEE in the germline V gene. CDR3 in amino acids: CASSVEGASGNTIYF. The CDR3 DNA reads TGTGCCAGCAGCGTAGAAGGGGCCTCTGGAAACACCATATATTTT. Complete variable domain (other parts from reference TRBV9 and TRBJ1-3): DSGVTQTPKHLITATGQRVTLRCSPRSGDLSVYWYQQSLDQGLQFLIQYYNGEERAKGNILERFSAQQFPDLHSELNLSSLELGDSALYFCASSVEGASGNTIYFGEGSWLTVV.

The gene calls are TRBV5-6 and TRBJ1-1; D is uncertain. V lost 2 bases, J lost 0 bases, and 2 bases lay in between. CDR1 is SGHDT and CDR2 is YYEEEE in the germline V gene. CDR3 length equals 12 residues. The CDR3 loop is CASSFLNTEAFF. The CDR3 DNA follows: TGTGCCAGCAGCTTTCTGAACACTGAAGCTTTCTTT.

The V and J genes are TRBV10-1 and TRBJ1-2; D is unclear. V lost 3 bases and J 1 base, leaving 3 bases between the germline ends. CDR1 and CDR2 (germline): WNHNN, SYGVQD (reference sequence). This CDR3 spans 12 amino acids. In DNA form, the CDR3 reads TGCGCCAGCAGTGACAATAACTATGGCTACACCTTC. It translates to CASSDNNYGYTF.

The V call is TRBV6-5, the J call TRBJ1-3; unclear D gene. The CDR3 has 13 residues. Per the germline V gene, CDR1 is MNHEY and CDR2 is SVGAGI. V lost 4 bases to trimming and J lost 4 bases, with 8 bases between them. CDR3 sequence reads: CASSFEEGNTIYF. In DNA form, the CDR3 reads TGTGCCAGCAGTTTCGAGGAGGGAAACACCATATATTTT.

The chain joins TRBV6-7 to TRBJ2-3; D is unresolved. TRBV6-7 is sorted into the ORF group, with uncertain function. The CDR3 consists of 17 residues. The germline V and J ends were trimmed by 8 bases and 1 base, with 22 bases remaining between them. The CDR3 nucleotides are TGTGCCAGCGGGTCATCCAGTCCACGAGATGGCACAGATACGCAGTATTTT. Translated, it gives CASGSSSPRDGTDTQYF.

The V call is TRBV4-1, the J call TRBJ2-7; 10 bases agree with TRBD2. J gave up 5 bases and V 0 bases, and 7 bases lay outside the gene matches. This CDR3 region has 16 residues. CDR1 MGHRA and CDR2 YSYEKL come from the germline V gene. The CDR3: CASSQDPGTSADEQYF. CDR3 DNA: TGCGCCAGCAGCCAAGACCCCGGGACTAGCGCTGACGAGCAGTACTTC.

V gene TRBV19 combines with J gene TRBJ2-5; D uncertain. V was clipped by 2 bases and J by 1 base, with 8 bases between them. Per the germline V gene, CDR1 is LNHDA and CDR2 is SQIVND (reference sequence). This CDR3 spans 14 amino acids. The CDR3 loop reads CASSITVVQETQYF. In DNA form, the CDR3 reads TGTGCCAGTAGTATAACTGTTGTCCAAGAGACCCAGTACTTC.

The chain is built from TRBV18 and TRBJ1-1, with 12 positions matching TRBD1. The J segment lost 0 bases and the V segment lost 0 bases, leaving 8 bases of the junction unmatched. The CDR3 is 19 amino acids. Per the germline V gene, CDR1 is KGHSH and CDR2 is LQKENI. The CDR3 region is CASSPPSWGQGALNTEAFF. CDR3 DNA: TGTGCCAGCTCACCACCTTCGTGGGGACAGGGGGCTCTGAACACTGAAGCTTTCTTT.

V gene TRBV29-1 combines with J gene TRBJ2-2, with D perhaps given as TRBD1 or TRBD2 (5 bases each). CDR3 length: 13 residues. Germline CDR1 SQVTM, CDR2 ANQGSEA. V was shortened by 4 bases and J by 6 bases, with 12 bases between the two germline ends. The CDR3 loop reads CSVVGVRAGELFF. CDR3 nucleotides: TGCAGCGTTGTAGGGGTGAGGGCCGGGGAGCTGTTTTTT.

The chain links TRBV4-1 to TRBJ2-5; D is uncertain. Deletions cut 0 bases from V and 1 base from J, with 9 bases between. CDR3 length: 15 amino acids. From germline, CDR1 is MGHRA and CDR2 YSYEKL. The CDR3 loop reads CASSQETPAQETQYF. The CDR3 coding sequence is TGCGCCAGCAGCCAAGAGACCCCAGCCCAAGAGACCCAGTACTTC.

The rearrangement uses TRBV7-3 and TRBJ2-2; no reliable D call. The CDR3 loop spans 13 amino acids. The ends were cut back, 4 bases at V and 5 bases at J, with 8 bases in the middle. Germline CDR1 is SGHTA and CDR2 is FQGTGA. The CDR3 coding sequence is TGTGCCAGCAGCTCTGCCGGGACCGGGGAGCTGTTTTTT. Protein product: CASSSAGTGELFF.

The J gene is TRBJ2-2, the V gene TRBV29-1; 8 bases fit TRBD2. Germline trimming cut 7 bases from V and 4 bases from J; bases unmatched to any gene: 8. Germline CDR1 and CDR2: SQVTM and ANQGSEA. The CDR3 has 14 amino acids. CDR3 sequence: CSDPAGAGTGELFF. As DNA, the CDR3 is TGCAGCGACCCAGCGGGAGCGGGCACCGGGGAGCTGTTTTTT.

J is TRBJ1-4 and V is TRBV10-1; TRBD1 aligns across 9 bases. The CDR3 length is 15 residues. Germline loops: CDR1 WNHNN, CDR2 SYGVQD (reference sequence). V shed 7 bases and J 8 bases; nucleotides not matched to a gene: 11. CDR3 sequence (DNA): TGCGCCAGCACCCTTACCGGGACAGGGAGCGAAAAACTGTTTTTT. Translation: CASTLTGTGSEKLFF.

CDR3 sequence (DNA): TGTGCCAGCAGCGAACTCCCGGGACAGGGGTATACTACGAACACCGGGGAGCTGTTTTTT. Translation gives CASSELPGQGYTTNTGELFF. The V gene is TRBV9, the J gene TRBJ2-2; 10 positions match TRBD1. The CDR3 spans 20 residues. Trimming at V came to 3 bases and at J to 0 bases, leaving 14 bases not matched to a gene. The germline V gene has CDR1 SGDLS and CDR2 YYNGEE.

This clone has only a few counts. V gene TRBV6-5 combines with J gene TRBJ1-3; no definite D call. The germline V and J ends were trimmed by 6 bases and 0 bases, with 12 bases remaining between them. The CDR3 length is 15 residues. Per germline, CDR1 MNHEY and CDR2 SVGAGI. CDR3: CASSFEVASGNTIYF. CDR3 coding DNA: TGTGCCAGCAGCTTTGAGGTCGCCTCTGGAAACACCATATATTTT.